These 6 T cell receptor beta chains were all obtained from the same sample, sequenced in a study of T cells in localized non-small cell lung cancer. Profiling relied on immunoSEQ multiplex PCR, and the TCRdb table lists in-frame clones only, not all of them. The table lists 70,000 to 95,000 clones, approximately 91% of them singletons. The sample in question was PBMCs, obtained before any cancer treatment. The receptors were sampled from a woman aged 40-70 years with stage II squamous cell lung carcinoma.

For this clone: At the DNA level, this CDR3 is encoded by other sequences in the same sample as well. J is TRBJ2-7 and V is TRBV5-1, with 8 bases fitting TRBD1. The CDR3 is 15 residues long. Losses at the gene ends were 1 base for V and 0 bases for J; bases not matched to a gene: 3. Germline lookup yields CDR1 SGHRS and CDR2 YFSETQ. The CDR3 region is CASSLSGTGSYEQYF. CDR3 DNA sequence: TGCGCCAGCAGCTTGTCAGGGACAGGCTCCTACGAGCAGTACTTC.

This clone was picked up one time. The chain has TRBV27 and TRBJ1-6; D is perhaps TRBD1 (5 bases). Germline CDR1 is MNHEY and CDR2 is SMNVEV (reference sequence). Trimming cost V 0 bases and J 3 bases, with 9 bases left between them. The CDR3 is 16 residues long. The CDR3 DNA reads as TGTGCCAGCAGTTTATCCCAGGGTAGCTATAATTCACCCCTCCACTTT. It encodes CASSLSQGSYNSPLHF.

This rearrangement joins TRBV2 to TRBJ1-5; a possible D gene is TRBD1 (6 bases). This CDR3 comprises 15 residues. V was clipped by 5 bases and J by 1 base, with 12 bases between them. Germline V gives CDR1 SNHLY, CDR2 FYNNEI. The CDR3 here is CASSSGASSNQPQHF. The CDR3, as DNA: TGTGCCAGCAGTTCGGGGGCCTCGAGCAATCAGCCCCAGCATTTT.

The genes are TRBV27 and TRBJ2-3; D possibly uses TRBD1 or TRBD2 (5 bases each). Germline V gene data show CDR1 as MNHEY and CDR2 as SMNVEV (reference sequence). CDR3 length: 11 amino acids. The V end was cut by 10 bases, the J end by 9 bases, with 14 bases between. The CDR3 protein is CATADGDTQYF. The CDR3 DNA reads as TGTGCCACGGCCGATGGGGACACGCAGTATTTT.

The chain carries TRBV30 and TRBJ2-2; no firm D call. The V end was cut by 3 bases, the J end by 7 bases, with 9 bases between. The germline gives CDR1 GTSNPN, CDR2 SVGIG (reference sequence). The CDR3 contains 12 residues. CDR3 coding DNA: TGTGCCTGGAGCACCCCGGTCGGGGAGCTGTTTTTT. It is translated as CAWSTPVGELFF.

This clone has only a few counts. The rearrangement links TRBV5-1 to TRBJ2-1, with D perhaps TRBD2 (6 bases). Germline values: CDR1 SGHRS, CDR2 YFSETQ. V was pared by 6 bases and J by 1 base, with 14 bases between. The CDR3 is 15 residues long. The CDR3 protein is CASKSGGTSYNEQFF. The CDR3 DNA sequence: TGCGCCAGCAAATCGGGCGGGACTTCCTACAATGAGCAGTTCTTC.